Listed here are 13 T cell receptor beta chains from one sample, sequenced in a study of T cells in Graves' hyperthyroidism and ophthalmopathy. Amplified TCR beta CDR3 regions came from RNA transcripts. HTBI primers were used for first-round RT-PCR of the TCR CDR3. TCRdb re-analysed the multiplex PCR reads in MiXCR, keeping a single row per CDR3 protein. This table holds 300,000 to 400,000 distinct CDR3 sequences, roughly 23% found once. Material: blood. Receptor source: a woman aged 45-60 years with Graves' hyperthyroidism.

This clonotype was seen at least ten times. V is TRBV18 and J is TRBJ2-3; D is uncertain. The germline V and J ends were trimmed by 2 bases and 0 bases, with 6 bases remaining between them. The CDR3 runs to 14 residues. Per the germline V gene, CDR1 is KGHSH and CDR2 is LQKENI. This CDR3 reads CASSPTRSTDTQYF. The CDR3 DNA is TGTGCCAGCTCACCAACGCGTAGCACAGATACGCAGTATTTT.

This clonotype was seen repeatedly, ten times or more. The chain joins TRBV3-1 to TRBJ1-4, with unresolved D. The germline CDR1 and CDR2 sequences are LGHDT and YNNKEL (reference sequence). The CDR3 totals 15 residues. V lost 1 base, J lost 6 bases, and 12 bases lay in between. CDR3 sequence (DNA): TGTGCCAGCAGCCAAGGAAAGAGGGTATATGAAAAACTGTTTTTT. Translating gives CASSQGKRVYEKLFF.

Details on this clonotype: This may be a read error, as it is one base from a much larger clone. The chain uses TRBV5-1 and TRBJ2-3, with 8 positions matching TRBD1. This CDR3 spans 16 amino acids. Germline V gene lookup returns CDR1 SGHRS and CDR2 YFSETQ. In nucleotides, the CDR3 is TGCGCCTGCAGCAGAGGTCAGGGACAGGTCACAGATACGCAGTATTTT. Residues: CACSRGQGQVTDTQYF.

CDR3 bases: TGTGCCAGCAGACGCAGACAGGGGGAAACCTATGGCTACACCTTC. Amino acids: CASRRRQGETYGYTF. The rearrangement uses TRBV2 and TRBJ1-2; 9 nucleotides agree with TRBD1. The CDR3 runs to 15 residues. The junction had 9 bases not matched to a gene; V was cut back by 6 bases and J by 4 bases. CDR1 and CDR2 (germline): SNHLY, FYNNEI.

This clonotype was seen just once. V and J are TRBV12-3 or TRBV12-4 and TRBJ2-1; D remains unclear. Deletions cut 6 bases from V and 0 bases from J, with 6 bases between. The length of the CDR3 is 13 residues. DNA of the CDR3: TGTGCCAGCAGGGCGCCCTCCTACAATGAGCAGTTCTTC. Translating it yields CASRAPSYNEQFF.

This clonotype was picked up many times. The chain carries TRBV7-9 and TRBJ2-3, with 10 nucleotides matching TRBD2. The V gene end was trimmed by 4 bases and the J gene end by 6 bases; junction bases not matched to a gene: 10. Germline V gene lookup returns CDR1 SEHNR and CDR2 FQNEAQ (reference sequence). CDR3 length equals 16 residues. CDR3 DNA sequence: TGTGCCAGCAGCTCTTGGACTAGCGGTCCTGGGGATACGCAGTATTTT. Protein: CASSSWTSGPGDTQYF. The whole variable domain, filled in from reference TRBV7-9 and TRBJ2-3, reads DTGVSQNPRHKITKRGQNVTFRCDPISEHNRLYWYRQTLGQGPEFLTYFQNEAQLEKSRLLSDRFSAERPKGSFSTLEIQRTEQGDSAMYLCASSSWTSGPGDTQYFGPGTRLTVL.

V gene TRBV20-1 combines with J gene TRBJ1-1, with TRBD1 matching over 7 bases. Germline-derived CDR1 and CDR2 are DFQATT and SNEGSKA (reference sequence). V shed 6 bases, J shed 1 base, and the junction held 8 bases outside the gene matches. The CDR3 has 14 amino acids. The CDR3, as DNA: TGCAGTGCGAAAACAGGGGAGGGGAACACTGAAGCTTTCTTT. As protein: CSAKTGEGNTEAFF.

This chain links TRBV11-3 with TRBJ1-2; 7 bases agree with TRBD1. The CDR3 runs 13 residues. Germline-derived CDR1 and CDR2 are SGHNT and YENEEA. After removal of 5 bases from V and 7 bases from J, the junction contained 7 bases not matched to a gene. The CDR3 DNA reads TGTGCCAGCAGCCCCGACAGGGACCGTGGCTACACCTTC. It codes for CASSPDRDRGYTF. The variable domain in full, completed from reference TRBV11-3 and TRBJ1-2, reads EAGVVQSPRYKIIEKKQPVAFWCNPISGHNTLYWYLQNLGQGPELLIRYENEEAVDDSQLPKDRFSAERLKGVDSTLKIQPAELGDSAVYLCASSPDRDRGYTFGSGTRLTVV.

The rearrangement joins TRBV20-1 to TRBJ1-2; 9 bases fit TRBD1. V shed 1 base, J shed 7 bases, and the junction held 4 bases outside the gene matches. This CDR3 has 13 amino acids. The germline gives CDR1 DFQATT, CDR2 SNEGSKA (reference sequence). The CDR3 loop reads CSARGTGVGGYTF. The DNA for the CDR3 is TGCAGTGCTAGAGGGACAGGGGTGGGTGGCTACACCTTC.

V and J are TRBV20-1 and TRBJ2-1; 10 positions agree with TRBD2. V shed 6 bases and J 5 bases; nucleotides not matched to a gene: 7. Germline lookup yields CDR1 DFQATT and CDR2 SNEGSKA (reference sequence). The CDR3 extends over 14 amino acids. The CDR3 loop is CSAGLACRNNEQFF. The CDR3 DNA reads as TGCAGTGCGGGACTAGCGTGTAGAAACAATGAGCAGTTCTTC.

The sample holds a few counts of this clonotype. The rearrangement joins TRBV6-5 to TRBJ2-2, with TRBD2 matching over 10 bases. This CDR3 is built from 17 residues. Germline lookup yields CDR1 MNHEY and CDR2 SVGAGI. V was pared by 0 bases and J by 6 bases, with 7 bases of the junction left unmatched. CDR3 DNA: TGTGCCAGCAGTTACTCCAGCGGGGGGGCAAACGCCGGGGAGCTGTTTTTT. Protein: CASSYSSGGANAGELFF.

Comment on this clonotype: Since a much larger clone is just one base distant, this may be a read error. This chain's CDR3 is CASSLETSGTGGLFF. The CDR3 bases are TGTGCCAGCAGCTTAGAGACTAGCGGGACCGGGGGGCTGTTTTTT. The chain employs TRBV11-3 and TRBJ2-2; 11 nucleotides match TRBD2. CDR3 length: 15 residues. CDR1 is SGHNT, CDR2 YENEEA, per germline.

In this sample, this clonotype turned up many times. The V gene is TRBV11-2, the J gene TRBJ2-1; no clear D gene. This CDR3 has 12 amino acids. The germline CDR1 and CDR2 sequences are SGHAT and FQNNGV. V was clipped by 0 bases and J by 8 bases, with 5 bases between them. CDR3 DNA sequence: TGTGCCAGCAGCTTAGAATCGCATGAGCAGTTCTTC. Its protein product is CASSLESHEQFF.